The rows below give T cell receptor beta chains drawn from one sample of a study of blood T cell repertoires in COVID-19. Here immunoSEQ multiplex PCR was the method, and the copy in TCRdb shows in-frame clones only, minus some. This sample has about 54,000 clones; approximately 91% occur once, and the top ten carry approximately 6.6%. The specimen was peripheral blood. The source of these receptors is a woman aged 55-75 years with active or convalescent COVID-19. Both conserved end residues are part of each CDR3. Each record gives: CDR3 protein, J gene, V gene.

CASSLQNYEQYF	TRBJ2-7	TRBV11-2
CASSPSQGYGYTF	TRBJ1-2	TRBV7-2
CAISEQPNTGELFF	TRBJ2-2	TRBV10-3
CASSQDRGLAGAGLDTQYF	TRBJ2-3	TRBV3-1/TRBV3-2
CASSYSNRDRGRLAFF	TRBJ1-1	TRBV6-5
CASSLSLERFGGYTF	TRBJ1-2	TRBV28
CASSPLPILTDTQYF	TRBJ2-3	TRBV28
CATSESGQLHEQYF	TRBJ2-7	TRBV24-1
CASSLTDHYGYTF	TRBJ1-2	TRBV7-8
CASSSGYGYTF	TRBJ1-2	TRBV5-1
CASRSSSEKLFF	TRBJ1-4	TRBV11-2
CASSSRTSPTFF	TRBJ2-1	TRBV6-5
CASREYVNTEAFF	TRBJ1-1	TRBV6-5
CASSLTGTSGGTGELFF	TRBJ2-2	TRBV7-3
CATSDPGTGAGELFF	TRBJ2-2	TRBV24-1
CASKGALPEGTQYF	TRBJ2-3	TRBV6-1
CASRQDGYEQYF	TRBJ2-7	TRBV2
CASSPYDRIGNQPQHF	TRBJ1-5	TRBV23-1
CASSITLGGAGNTIYF	TRBJ1-3	TRBV28
CASSPGTGPTYEQYF	TRBJ2-7	TRBV9
CACDRKLRYEQYF	TRBJ2-7	TRBV30
CASTAGPRGNEQFF	TRBJ2-1	TRBV6-5
CASNPIYSNQPQHF	TRBJ1-5	TRBV28
CASGPPGREYYNEQFF	TRBJ2-1	TRBV12-5
CASKRDRGLFAFF	TRBJ1-1	TRBV7-3
CASSHMPTGAAFF	TRBJ1-1	TRBV4-1
CASSWGRSYEQYF	TRBJ2-7	TRBV6-5
CASSSMGAGNTIYF	TRBJ1-3	TRBV28
CASSQLGLAGGPGYNEQFF	TRBJ2-1	TRBV4-2
CASSFRGTDTEAFF	TRBJ1-1	TRBV28
CAIRGATGANYGYTF	TRBJ1-2	TRBV10-3
CASSLTGPSGYTF	TRBJ1-2	TRBV11-2
CASGGQHDEQFF	TRBJ2-1	TRBV28
CASSAASGRSLYNEQFF	TRBJ2-1	TRBV7-2
CASSPSTGAGEKLFF	TRBJ1-4	TRBV18
CASSLSQGVLEQYF	TRBJ2-7	TRBV28
CASSFGTTSQETQYF	TRBJ2-5	TRBV11-3